This T cell receptor (beta chain) is drawn from a study of T cell responses to AZD1222 COVID-19 vaccine. Study-wide results and limits: The donor group comprised mostly white British people and more females; the analysis possibly underestimated clonal diversity.

Generated by immunoSEQ multiplex PCR, the TCRdb table keeps only in-frame clones and is missing some. The table lists 110,000 to 150,000 clones, 80% to 95% of them singletons. Germline V gene data show CDR1 as MGHDK and CDR2 as SYGVNS. Trimming took off 5 bases at V and 3 bases at J, with 15 bases between the two ends. CDR3 length: 15 amino acids. For this clone: Its antigen is currently unknown.

This rearrangement joins TRBV25-1 to TRBJ2-3, with D perhaps matching TRBD2 (6 bases). The clonotype comes from an adult in good health. The specimen was peripheral blood, collected on day 0 of AZD1222 vaccination. CDR3 in amino acids: CASSLTGGPTDTQYF. The CDR3 DNA sequence: TGTGCCAGCAGTCTGACCGGAGGGCCGACAGATACGCAGTATTTT. The whole variable domain, remainder taken from reference TRBV25-1 and TRBJ2-3, is EADIYQTPRYLVIGTGKKITLECSQTMGHDKMYWYQQDPGMELHLIHYSYGVNSTEKGDLSSESTVSRIRTEHFPLTLESARPSHTSQYLCASSLTGGPTDTQYFGPGTRLTVL.